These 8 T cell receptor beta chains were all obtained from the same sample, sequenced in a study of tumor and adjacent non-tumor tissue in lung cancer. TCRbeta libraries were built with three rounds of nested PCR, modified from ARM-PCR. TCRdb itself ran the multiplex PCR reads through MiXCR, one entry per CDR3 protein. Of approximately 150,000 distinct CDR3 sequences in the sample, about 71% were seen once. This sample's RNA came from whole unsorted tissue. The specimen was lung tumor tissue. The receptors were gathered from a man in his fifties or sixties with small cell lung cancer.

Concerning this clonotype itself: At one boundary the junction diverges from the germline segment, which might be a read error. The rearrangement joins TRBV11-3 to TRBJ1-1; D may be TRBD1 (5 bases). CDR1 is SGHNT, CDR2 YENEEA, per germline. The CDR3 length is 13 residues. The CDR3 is CASSKQGGTEAFF. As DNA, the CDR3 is TGCGCCAGCAGTAAGCAGGGAGGCACTGAAGCTTTCTTT.

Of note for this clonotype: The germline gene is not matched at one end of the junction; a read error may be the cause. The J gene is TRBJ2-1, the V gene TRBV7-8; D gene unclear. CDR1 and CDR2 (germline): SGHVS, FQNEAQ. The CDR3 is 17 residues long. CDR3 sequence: CASSPPLVHVSCNEQFF. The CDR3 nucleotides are TGTGCCAGCAGCCCACCCCTCGTACACGTATCCTGCAATGAGCAGTTCTTC.

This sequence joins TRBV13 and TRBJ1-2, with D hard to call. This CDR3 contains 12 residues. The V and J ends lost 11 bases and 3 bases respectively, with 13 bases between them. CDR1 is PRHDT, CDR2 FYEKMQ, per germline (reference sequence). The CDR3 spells CADTLGYYGYTF. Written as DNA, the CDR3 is TGTGCCGACACCTTAGGGTACTATGGCTACACCTTC.

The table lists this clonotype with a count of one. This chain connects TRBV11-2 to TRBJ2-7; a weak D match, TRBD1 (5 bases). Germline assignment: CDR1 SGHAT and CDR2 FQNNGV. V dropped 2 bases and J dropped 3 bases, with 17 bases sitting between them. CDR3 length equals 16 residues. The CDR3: CASSLSVGRGFYEQYF. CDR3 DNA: TGTGCCAGCAGCTTATCAGTAGGTAGGGGCTTCTACGAGCAGTACTTC.

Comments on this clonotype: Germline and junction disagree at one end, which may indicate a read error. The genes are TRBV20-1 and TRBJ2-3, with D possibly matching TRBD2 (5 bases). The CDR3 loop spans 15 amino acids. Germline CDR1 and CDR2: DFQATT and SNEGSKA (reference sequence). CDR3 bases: TGCAGTGCTAGGGACTTCCTGCGATATACAGATACGAAGTATTTT. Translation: CSARDFLRYTDTKYF.

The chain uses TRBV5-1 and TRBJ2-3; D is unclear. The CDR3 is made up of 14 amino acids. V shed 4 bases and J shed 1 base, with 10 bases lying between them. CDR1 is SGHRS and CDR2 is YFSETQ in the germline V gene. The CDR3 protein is CASSLSRGTDTQYF. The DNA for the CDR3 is TGCGCCAGCAGCCTATCCCGGGGCACAGATACGCAGTATTTT.

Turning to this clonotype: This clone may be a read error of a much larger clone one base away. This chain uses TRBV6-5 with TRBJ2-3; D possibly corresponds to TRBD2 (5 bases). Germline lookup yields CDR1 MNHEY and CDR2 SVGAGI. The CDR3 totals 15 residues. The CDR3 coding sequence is TGTGCCATCAGTTATCGGGAATTTGGATCGGATACGCAGTATTTT. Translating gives CAISYREFGSDTQYF.

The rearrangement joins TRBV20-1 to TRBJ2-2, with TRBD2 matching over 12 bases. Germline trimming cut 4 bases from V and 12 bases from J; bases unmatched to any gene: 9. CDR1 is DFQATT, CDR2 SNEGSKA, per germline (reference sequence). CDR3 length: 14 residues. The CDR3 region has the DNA TGCAGTGCTAACCTAGCGGGAGGGACGGGGAAGCTGTTTTTT. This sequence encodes CSANLAGGTGKLFF.